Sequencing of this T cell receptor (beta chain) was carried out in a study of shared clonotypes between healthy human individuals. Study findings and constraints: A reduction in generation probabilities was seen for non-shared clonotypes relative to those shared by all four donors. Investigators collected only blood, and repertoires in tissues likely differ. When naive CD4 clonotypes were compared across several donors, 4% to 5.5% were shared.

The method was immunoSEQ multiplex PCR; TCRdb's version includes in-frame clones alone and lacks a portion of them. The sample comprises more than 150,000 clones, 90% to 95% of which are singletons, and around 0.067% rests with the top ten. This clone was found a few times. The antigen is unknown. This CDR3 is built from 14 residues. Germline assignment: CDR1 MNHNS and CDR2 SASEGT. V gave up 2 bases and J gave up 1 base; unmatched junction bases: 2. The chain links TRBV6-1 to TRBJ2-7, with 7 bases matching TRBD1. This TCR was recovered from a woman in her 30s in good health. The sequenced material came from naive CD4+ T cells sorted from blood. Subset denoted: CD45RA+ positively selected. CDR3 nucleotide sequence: TGTGCCAGCAGTGAACAGGGGGAATCCTACGAGCAGTACTTC. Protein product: CASSEQGESYEQYF.